Listed here are 21 T cell receptor beta chains from one sample, sequenced in a study of T cell changes during pregnancy in multiple sclerosis (dated by TCRdb to between 2019 and 2020). Preparation of the library involved the immunoSEQ multiplex PCR assay. Held by TCRdb, this immuneACCESS table contains in-frame sequences only and omits some clones. Under half of the omission traces to an unresolved V gene where checked; the cause of the rest is unknown. The sample table lists around 50,000 clones, roughly 90% of them with a count of one. The ten largest clones represent 0.16% of the sample. The specimen was CD4+ T cells from peripheral blood mononuclear cells, collected after pregnancy. The source is a female donor in good health, enrolled as a control in a pregnancy study.

The chain employs TRBV4-1 and TRBJ2-1; 8 bases are a match to TRBD2. The V and J ends lost 4 bases and 3 bases, in that order; junction bases with no gene match: 8. CDR3 length: 16 residues. Germline V gives CDR1 MGHRA, CDR2 YSYEKL. CDR3 loop: CASSPTGGVIYNEQFF. Written as DNA, the CDR3 is TGCGCCAGCAGCCCCACGGGGGGGGTGATCTACAATGAGCAGTTCTTC.

The chain links TRBV11-2 to TRBJ1-1, with D hard to call. V shed 4 bases and J shed 0 bases, with 6 bases lying between them. The length of the CDR3 is 13 residues. Germline CDR1 is SGHAT and CDR2 is FQNNGV. CDR3 region: CASSSPMNTEAFF. CDR3 sequence (DNA): TGTGCCAGCAGCTCTCCTATGAACACTGAAGCTTTCTTT.

The CDR3 nucleotides are TGTGCCAGCAGCTTGCGACAGGGGGCGCGTGGTGTGGGAGCTTTCTTT. Amino acid sequence: CASSLRQGARGVGAFF. This chain uses TRBV5-4 with TRBJ1-1, with TRBD1 identical over 10 bases. The CDR3 length is 16 residues. J gave up 10 bases and V 1 base, and 13 bases lay outside the gene matches. Germline values: CDR1 SGHNT, CDR2 YYREEE (reference sequence).

The gene calls are TRBV7-3 and TRBJ2-5, with D possibly TRBD2 on 5 matching bases. With 5 bases removed from V and 4 bases from J, the gap between germline ends came to 8 bases. Germline V gene sequence: CDR1 SGHTA, CDR2 FQGTGA. CDR3 length: 12 residues. The CDR3 protein is CASSLSGETQYF. CDR3 DNA sequence: TGTGCCAGCAGCCTCAGCGGAGAGACCCAGTACTTC. Full variable domain (outside the CDR3, taken from reference TRBV7-3 and TRBJ2-5): GAGVSQTPSNKVTEKGKYVELRCDPISGHTALYWYRQSLGQGPEFLIYFQGTGAADDSGLPNDRFFAVRPEGSVSTLKIQRTERGDSAVYLCASSLSGETQYFGPGTRLLVL.

The genes are TRBV27 and TRBJ1-2; D perhaps matches TRBD1 (5 bases). The CDR3 loop spans 13 amino acids. V lost 2 bases, J lost 7 bases, and 11 bases lay in between. Germline assignment: CDR1 MNHEY and CDR2 SMNVEV (reference sequence). CDR3 DNA sequence: TGTGCCAGCAGTTTAGGCAGGGAAGGTGGCTACACCTTC. Its translation: CASSLGREGGYTF.

The V call is TRBV11-2, the J call TRBJ1-2, with 7 bases matching TRBD1. The V segment lost 5 bases and the J segment 7 bases; nucleotides outside the gene matches: 13. Germline CDR1 SGHAT, CDR2 FQNNGV. The CDR3 length is 15 residues. The CDR3 region has the DNA TGTGCCAGCAGCGGTACGAGGGGGCGCTTGCCTGGCTACACCTTC. Amino acids: CASSGTRGRLPGYTF.

J is TRBJ1-2 and V is TRBV6-5; 8 bases match TRBD1. CDR1 is MNHEY, CDR2 SVGAGI, per germline. Trimming took 5 bases from V and 7 from J; bases not matched to a gene: 9. CDR3 length: 14 residues. Here the CDR3 DNA reads TGTGCCAGCAGTCCCGACAGGGGCGGAGGTGGCTACACCTTC. Its protein is CASSPDRGGGGYTF.

V usage is TRBV10-1 and J usage is TRBJ1-6; D is perhaps TRBD1 (6 bases). CDR1 WNHNN and CDR2 SYGVQD come from the germline V gene (reference sequence). This CDR3 has 18 amino acids. V gave up 3 bases and J gave up 7 bases, with 22 bases separating them. The CDR3 nucleotides are TGCGCCAGCAGTGACGAGGACAGCCTTGAGTTTACGAATTCACCCCTCCACTTT. Amino acids: CASSDEDSLEFTNSPLHF.

The chain is built from TRBV11-2 and TRBJ1-3; 7 bases are a match to TRBD1. Germline loops: CDR1 SGHAT, CDR2 FQNNGV. Losses at the gene ends were 2 bases for V and 0 bases for J; bases not matched to a gene: 10. CDR3 length: 18 residues. Written as DNA, the CDR3 is TGTGCCAGCAGCTTACGTTTACTAACAGGGGCCTCTGGAAACACCATATATTTT. Its protein is CASSLRLLTGASGNTIYF.

The J gene is TRBJ2-4, the V gene TRBV5-6; tentative D call: TRBD2 (7 bases). V was shortened by 1 base and J by 5 bases, with 10 bases between the two germline ends. The CDR3 has 14 amino acids. CDR1 SGHDT and CDR2 YYEEEE come from the germline V gene. Here the CDR3 DNA reads TGTGCCAGCAGCTTGAGGGGGGGTCAAAACATTCAGTACTTC. It codes for CASSLRGGQNIQYF.

The rearrangement joins TRBV27 to TRBJ1-6; tentatively, D is TRBD1 (6 bases). The CDR3 totals 16 residues. Germline V lookup: CDR1 MNHEY, CDR2 SMNVEV (reference sequence). V was clipped by 3 bases and J by 2 bases, with 11 bases between them. The CDR3 sequence is CASSFSQGTYNSPLHF. DNA for the CDR3: TGTGCCAGCAGTTTCTCTCAGGGGACCTATAATTCACCCCTCCACTTT.

The chain joins TRBV18 to TRBJ2-7, with 9 positions matching TRBD2. This CDR3 has 16 amino acids. J lost 2 bases, V lost 2 bases, and 7 bases had no gene match. From germline, CDR1 is KGHSH and CDR2 LQKENI. CDR3 DNA sequence: TGTGCCAGCTCACCAAAAGGCGGGGGGGAGGCCTACGAGCAGTACTTC. Translating gives CASSPKGGGEAYEQYF.

The chain carries TRBV19 and TRBJ1-2; TRBD1 is a possible D gene (5 bases). The germline CDR1 and CDR2 sequences are LNHDA and SQIVND (reference sequence). V lost 7 bases to trimming and J lost 4 bases, with 19 bases between them. There are 15 residues in the CDR3. In DNA, the CDR3 is TGTGCCAGTATGGGATCAGGGCCAAGTGGCTATGGCTACACCTTC. It is translated as CASMGSGPSGYGYTF.

The chain recombines TRBV7-2 with TRBJ2-7, with 10 nucleotides matching TRBD1. This CDR3 contains 14 residues. V shed 5 bases, J shed 3 bases, and the junction held 4 bases outside the gene matches. CDR1 and CDR2 (germline): SGHTA, FQGNSA. CDR3 sequence (DNA): TGTGCCAGCAGCCCTTGGACAGGGGGCTACGAGCAGTACTTC. It specifies CASSPWTGGYEQYF. Supplemented by reference TRBV7-2 and TRBJ2-7, the full variable domain reads GAGVSQSPSNKVTEKGKDVELRCDPISGHTALYWYRQSLGQGLEFLIYFQGNSAPDKSGLPSDRFSAERTGGSVSTLTIQRTQQEDSAVYLCASSPWTGGYEQYFGPGTRLTVT.

The chain joins TRBV6-1 to TRBJ1-1; TRBD1 might be the D (6 bases). The CDR3 loop spans 14 amino acids. V lost 6 bases, J lost 1 base, and 12 bases lay in between. Germline CDR1 is MNHNS and CDR2 is SASEGT. The CDR3: CASSQRGGNTEAFF. In DNA form, the CDR3 reads TGTGCCAGCAGCCAAAGGGGGGGGAACACTGAAGCTTTCTTT.

This rearrangement joins TRBV9 to TRBJ1-1, with a tentative D call TRBD1 (5 bases). There are 15 residues in the CDR3. The ends were cut back, 0 bases at V and 4 bases at J, with 13 bases in the middle. CDR1 and CDR2 from the germline V gene are SGDLS and YYNGEE. CDR3 sequence (DNA): TGTGCCAGCAGCGTAGTCCCAGGGCTGGGCACTGAAGCTTTCTTT. It specifies CASSVVPGLGTEAFF.

The rearrangement joins TRBV7-8 to TRBJ1-1; possibly TRBD1 for D (5 bases). The germline V gene encodes CDR1 SGHVS and CDR2 FQNEAQ. This CDR3 contains 13 residues. V lost 7 bases, J lost 2 bases, and 11 bases lay in between. The CDR3 here is CASNGQLNTEAFF. DNA of the CDR3: TGTGCCAGCAACGGACAACTTAACACTGAAGCTTTCTTT.

The chain is built from TRBV7-2 and TRBJ1-6; 11 bases match TRBD1. V lost 6 bases, J lost 4 bases, and 2 bases stayed unmatched. The CDR3 totals 15 residues. Per germline, CDR1 SGHTA and CDR2 FQGNSA. The CDR3, as DNA: TGTGCCAGCAGGGGGACAGGGGGATATAATTCACCCCTCCACTTT. It translates to CASRGTGGYNSPLHF.

The chain couples TRBV7-3 to TRBJ2-5; 8 bases are shared with TRBD1. The CDR3 has 16 amino acids. Germline loops: CDR1 SGHTA, CDR2 FQGTGA. Trimming took 1 base from V and 4 from J; bases not matched to a gene: 8. CDR3 residues: CASSLNGQGSLETQYF. CDR3 sequence (DNA): TGTGCCAGCAGCTTAAACGGACAGGGAAGTTTAGAGACCCAGTACTTC.

This clone was seen a few times. CDR3 sequence reads: CASSSSGAGGEAFF. The CDR3 DNA reads as TGTGCCAGCAGCTCCTCCGGCGCCGGCGGTGAAGCTTTCTTT. The gene calls are TRBV7-3 and TRBJ1-1; D is unclear. Germline CDR1 reads SGHTA; CDR2 reads FQGTGA. V was cut by 4 bases and J by 7 bases, with 16 bases left in between. The CDR3 runs to 14 residues.

This clone was seen only once. The CDR3 DNA follows: TGTGCCAGCAGCCAAGTACAAAAGAGGGGGGGCGATGGCTACACCTTC. Its protein product is CASSQVQKRGGDGYTF. The chain couples TRBV4-2 to TRBJ1-2, with D perhaps TRBD1 (6 bases). Trimming stripped 1 base from V and 6 bases from J, with 18 bases between. This CDR3 is built from 16 residues. Germline V CDR1 and CDR2: LGHNA, YNFKEQ.